This TCR beta chain was recorded in a study of OX40 agonist ivuxolimab in advanced cancers. In the study overall: Dose-escalation patients' cancers were hepatocellular carcinoma, melanoma, renal cell or head and neck cancer.

Patients were ruled out by autoimmune disease history or systemic immunosuppression. Points from the study as a whole: In the 0.1-3.0 mg/kg groups, partial responders showed among the lowest expansion. CD8+ T cells were the subset that, on average, had more expanded clones than CD4+.

Produced via immunoSEQ multiplex PCR; TCRdb's table is partial and in-frame only. Of under 80,000 clones in the sample, about 93% were seen once. In germline, CDR1 is SGHNT, CDR2 YYREEE (reference sequence). CDR3 size: 17 residues. The ends were cut back, 3 bases at V and 2 bases at J, with 19 bases in the middle. Worth noting for this clone: Antigen: not known.

This TCR derives from an adult with an advanced solid tumor such as melanoma, head and neck, liver or kidney cancer. The sequences come from CD4+ or CD8+ T cells sorted from blood, collected in a trial of the OX40 agonist ivuxolimab. The chain uses TRBV5-4 and TRBJ2-3, with D possibly matching TRBD1 (5 bases). The DNA for the CDR3 is TGTGCCAGCAGCTCAAAAAAGGGGATTGGGCACACAGATACGCAGTATTTT. This sequence encodes CASSSKKGIGHTDTQYF.